The clone carrying this T cell receptor beta chain turned up a few times. Its cognate antigen is unknown. It was the library that attached unique molecular identifiers to individual cDNA molecules. In the original processing: Counting gave a median of approximately 97,000 TCRs per sample, with values ranging from about 20,000 to 750,000. Each CDR3 protein is one row after TCRdb ran MiXCR on the RACE reads. TCRdb's processing, not the authors' own work, is the source of the V and J calls. The table lists around 120,000 distinct CDR3 sequences, approximately 14% of them singletons. The time point was: patch test 1, 2 weeks after DPC sensitization. Described treatment: therapeutic diphenylcyclopropenone sensitization with weekly scalp DPC. Sequencing started from total RNA isolated from unfractionated whole blood. This sample was taken from a study of human T cells and chemical hapten exposure. The study, taken as a whole, reports: With alopecia, donors may have immune responses unlike healthy people's.

This clonotype originated in a man aged 18-30 years with alopecia areata. Some clones in this sample may be carry-over from other donors' samples. The source was whole blood, collected in connection with sensitization to the hapten diphenylcyclopropenone (DPC).

The CDR3 protein is CASSFTLSRTYEQYF. In nucleotides, the CDR3 is TGTGCCAGCAGCTTTACCCTAAGTAGAACCTACGAGCAGTACTTC. The V gene is TRBV13, the J gene TRBJ2-7, with D hard to call. The V and J ends lost 3 bases and 2 bases respectively, with 14 bases between them. The CDR3 has 15 residues. The germline V gene has CDR1 PRHDT and CDR2 FYEKMQ (reference sequence).